This T cell receptor (beta chain) came from a study of cytomegalovirus exposure and HLA in healthy donors. Study-level information: Among 150 million to 200 million T cells, an earlier analysis found 95 million to 140 million unique TCR beta sequences. Study-wide results and caveats: Many donors carried some public TCRs, although rarity characterized most TCR sequences. In vitro assays verified that a few CMV-associated chains recognized CMV antigens specifically. In a later analysis, V- and J-gene trimming of beta chains associated with a DCLRE1C missense variant, replicated independently.

Points on this clone: Its target is unknown.

Germline V gives CDR1 WSHSY, CDR2 SAAADI. V was pared by 7 bases and J by 8 bases, with 15 bases between. The CDR3 is made up of 13 amino acids. Primers: 60 Vbeta forward and 13 Jbeta reverse. The method was immunoSEQ multiplex PCR; TCRdb's version includes in-frame clones alone and lacks a portion of them. The sample table sets out 200,000 to 250,000 clones. The receptor comes from a girl between 2 and 10 years old in good health and CMV-seropositive. V gene TRBV10-2 combines with J gene TRBJ2-1; D may be TRBD1 (5 bases). Sequenced input: PBMCs. The DNA of the CDR3 is TGCGCCAGCACGGCCAGGGTAACGGATGAGCAGTTCTTC. As protein: CASTARVTDEQFF.